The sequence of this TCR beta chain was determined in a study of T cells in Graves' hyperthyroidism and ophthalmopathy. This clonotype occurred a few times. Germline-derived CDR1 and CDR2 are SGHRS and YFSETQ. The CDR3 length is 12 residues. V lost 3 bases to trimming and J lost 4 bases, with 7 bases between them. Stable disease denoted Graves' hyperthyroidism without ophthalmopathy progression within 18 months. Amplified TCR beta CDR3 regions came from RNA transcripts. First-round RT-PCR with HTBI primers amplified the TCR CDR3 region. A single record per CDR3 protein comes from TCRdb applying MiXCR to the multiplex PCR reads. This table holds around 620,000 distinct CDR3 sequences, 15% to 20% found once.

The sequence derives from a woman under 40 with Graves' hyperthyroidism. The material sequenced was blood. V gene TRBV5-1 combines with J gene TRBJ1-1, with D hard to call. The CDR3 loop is CASSSTFTEAFF. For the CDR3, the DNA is TGCGCCAGCAGCTCTACTTTCACTGAAGCTTTCTTT.